This TCR beta chain originates from a study of circulating tumor DNA in untreated peripheral T-cell lymphoma. The CDR3 has 18 amino acids. Trimming cost V 1 base and J 4 bases; bases outside gene matches: 12. The germline CDR1 and CDR2 sequences are SGHDN and FVKESK. Libraries were prepared by immunoSEQ multiplex PCR; TCRdb keeps only in-frame clonotypes and omits some of them. The sample carries about 500 clones, roughly 84% recorded once. The chain uses TRBV14 and TRBJ2-2, with 7 nucleotides matching TRBD1. Sequenced input: cell-free DNA from blood serum. This TCR was sampled from a human donor with peripheral T-cell lymphoma. The CDR3: CASSQVRTWTGTTGELFF. CDR3 nucleotides: TGTGCCAGCAGCCAAGTTCGAACTTGGACAGGAACCACCGGGGAGCTGTTTTTT.